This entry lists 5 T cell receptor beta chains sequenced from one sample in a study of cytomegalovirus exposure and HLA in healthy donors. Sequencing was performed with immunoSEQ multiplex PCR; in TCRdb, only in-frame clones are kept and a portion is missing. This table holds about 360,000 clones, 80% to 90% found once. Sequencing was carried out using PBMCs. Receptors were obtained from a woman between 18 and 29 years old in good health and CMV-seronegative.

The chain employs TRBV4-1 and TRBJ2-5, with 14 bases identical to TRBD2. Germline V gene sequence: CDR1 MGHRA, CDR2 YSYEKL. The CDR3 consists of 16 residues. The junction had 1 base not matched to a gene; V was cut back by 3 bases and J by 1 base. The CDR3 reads CASSQGLAGAQETQYF. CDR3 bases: TGCGCCAGCAGCCAGGGACTAGCGGGGGCCCAAGAGACCCAGTACTTC.

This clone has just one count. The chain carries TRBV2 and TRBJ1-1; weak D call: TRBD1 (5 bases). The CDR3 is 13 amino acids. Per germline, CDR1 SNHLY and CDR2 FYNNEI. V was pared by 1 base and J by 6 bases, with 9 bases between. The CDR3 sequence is CASSEGRVPEAFF. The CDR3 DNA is TGTGCCAGCAGTGAAGGCAGGGTCCCTGAAGCTTTCTTT.

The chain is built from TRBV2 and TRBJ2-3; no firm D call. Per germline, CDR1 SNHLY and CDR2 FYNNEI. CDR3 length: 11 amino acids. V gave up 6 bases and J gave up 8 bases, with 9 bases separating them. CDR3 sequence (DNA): TGTGCCAGCAGGACTGAATTTACGCAGTATTTT. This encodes CASRTEFTQYF.

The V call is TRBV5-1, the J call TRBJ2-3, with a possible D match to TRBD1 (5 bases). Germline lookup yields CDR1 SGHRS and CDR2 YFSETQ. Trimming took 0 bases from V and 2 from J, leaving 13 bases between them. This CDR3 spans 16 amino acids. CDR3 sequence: CASSLDHRSLTDTQYF. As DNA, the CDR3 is TGCGCCAGCAGCTTGGATCACAGGTCTCTCACAGATACGCAGTATTTT. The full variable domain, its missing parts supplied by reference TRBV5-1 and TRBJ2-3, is KAGVTQTPRYLIKTRGQQVTLSCSPISGHRSVSWYQQTPGQGLQFLFEYFSETQRNKGNFPGRFSGRQFSNSRSEMNVSTLELGDSALYLCASSLDHRSLTDTQYFGPGTRLTVL.

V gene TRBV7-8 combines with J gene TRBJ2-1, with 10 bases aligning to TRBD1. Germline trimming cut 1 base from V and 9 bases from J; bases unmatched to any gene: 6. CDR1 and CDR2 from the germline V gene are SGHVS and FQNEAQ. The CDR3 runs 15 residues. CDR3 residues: CASSLEGQGQLEQFF. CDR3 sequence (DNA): TGTGCCAGCAGCTTAGAGGGACAGGGGCAGCTTGAGCAGTTCTTC. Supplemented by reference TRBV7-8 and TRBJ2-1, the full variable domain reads GAGVSQSPRYKVAKRGQDVALRCDPISGHVSLFWYQQALGQGPEFLTYFQNEAQLDKSGLPSDRFFAERPEGSVSTLKIQRTQQEDSAVYLCASSLEGQGQLEQFFGPGTRLTVL.